Presented here are 14 T cell receptor beta chains from one specimen sequenced in a study of tumor and adjacent non-tumor tissue in lung cancer. This sample's RNA came from whole unsorted tissue. The normal lung tissue was taken more than 3 cm from the tumor edge. Three rounds of nested PCR, following a modified ARM-PCR protocol, produced the TCRbeta library. From the multiplex PCR reads, TCRdb called clonotypes with MiXCR, one entry per CDR3 protein. The sample lists roughly 44,000 distinct CDR3 sequences; roughly three fifths were seen once. What was sequenced was distant non-tumor lung tissue. The origin of the receptors is a woman aged 35 to 49 with non-small cell lung cancer.

The chain carries TRBV20-1 and TRBJ1-5; the D is unclear. Trimming took 5 bases from V and 3 from J, leaving 20 bases between them. Germline lookup yields CDR1 DFQATT and CDR2 SNEGSKA (reference sequence). The CDR3 runs 16 residues. The CDR3 DNA sequence: TGCAGTGCTGTCGTCCTGGTAGGCTCTCCCAATCAGCCCCAGCATTTT. It is translated as CSAVVLVGSPNQPQHF.

Regarding this clonotype: No conserved phenylalanine or tryptophan is present at the end of the CDR3, so a read error is the likely explanation. Because the CDR3's place on the DNA is in doubt, the DNA is left out and the CDR3 is given as listed by TCRdb. V is TRBV12-3 or TRBV12-4 and J is TRBJ1-5. Including both end residues, the CDR3 is 14 amino acids long. The CDR3: CASSFLGLNEPLHY.

Comments on this clonotype: The final CDR3 position lacks the conserved phenylalanine or tryptophan, pointing to a likely read error. Because the CDR3's place on the DNA is in doubt, the DNA is left out and the CDR3 is given as listed by TCRdb. The chain couples TRBV11-2 to TRBJ2-7; the table names TRBD2, a call not compared with the DNA. Germline assignment: CDR1 SGHAT and CDR2 FQNNGV. Including both end residues, the CDR3 is 13 amino acids long. CDR3 amino acids: CASSFPGLLRLYL.

On this clonotype: One end of the junction varies from germline; a read error may be responsible. The chain links TRBV6-5 to TRBJ1-1, with TRBD1 matching over 8 bases. The germline V gene encodes CDR1 MNHEY and CDR2 SVGAGI. The CDR3 runs to 14 residues. The CDR3 sequence: CASSILGQDTEAFF. The CDR3, as DNA: TGTGCCAGTAGCATCCTGGGACAGGACACTGAAGCTTTTTTT.

With regard to this clonotype: This may arise from a read error, as a much more abundant clone is one base away. The chain's CDR3 is CASSLRGNGNTIFF. In nucleotides, the CDR3 is TGTGCCAGCAGCTTAAGGGGAAATGGAAACACCATATTTTTT. The gene calls are TRBV7-9 and TRBJ1-3, with D perhaps TRBD1 (5 bases). Germline CDR1 and CDR2: SEHNR and FQNEAQ (reference sequence). The CDR3 covers 14 residues.

This clonotype showed up just once. The chain has TRBV14 and TRBJ1-5, with D uncertain. TRBJ2-3 explains the end of the DNA better; the J call may be wrong. This CDR3 spans 13 amino acids. Germline V gene lookup returns CDR1 SGHDN and CDR2 FVKESK. The CDR3 here is CASNQTLNQPQYF. In DNA form, the CDR3 reads TGTGCCAGCAACCAGACCCTCAATCAGCCCCAGTATTTT.

The rearrangement uses TRBV5-1 and TRBJ2-2; TRBD1 matches at 10 bases. The germline V gene encodes CDR1 SGHRS and CDR2 YFSETQ. The CDR3 is made up of 15 amino acids. Unmatched junction bases numbered 4, after V lost 4 bases and J lost 4 bases. CDR3 loop: CASSPWDRGTGELFF. CDR3 coding DNA: TGCGCCAGCAGCCCCTGGGACAGGGGCACCGGGGAGCTGTTTTTT.

This clonotype was detected a few times. A much larger clone lies a single base off, so this may be a read error. The chain has TRBV6-2 or TRBV6-3 and TRBJ2-2; TRBD1 might be the D (5 bases). The germline V gene encodes CDR1 MNHEY and CDR2 SVGEGT. This CDR3 comprises 18 residues. Trimming took off 0 bases at V and 1 base at J, with 15 bases between the two ends. The CDR3 here is CASSYSSPRQGNTGELFF. The CDR3, as DNA: TGTGCCAGCAGTTACTCATCCCCGCGGCAGGGGAACACCGGGGAGCTGTTTTTT.

Points on this clonotype: This may arise from a read error, as a much more abundant clone is one base away. This rearrangement joins TRBV30 to TRBJ1-2; weak D call: TRBD1 (5 bases). Trimming removed 0 bases at V and 0 bases at J, with 14 bases between. Germline V CDR1 and CDR2: GTSNPN, SVGIG (reference sequence). The CDR3 has 16 amino acids. CDR3: CAWSVTVLLSNYGYTF. The CDR3 DNA is TGTGCCTGGAGTGTGACAGTATTATTATCTAACTATGGCTACACCTTC. Full variable domain (outside the CDR3, taken from reference TRBV30 and TRBJ1-2): SQTIHQWPATLVQPVGSPLSLECTVEGTSNPNLYWYRQAAGRGLQLLFYSVGIGQISSEVPQNLSASRPQDRQFILSSKKLLLSDSGFYLCAWSVTVLLSNYGYTFGSGTRLTVV.

Written as DNA, the CDR3 is TGTGCCAGCAGCTTAGGACAGGGGTCACCCTACAAGCGGTACTTC. Translation gives CASSLGQGSPYKRYF. The rearrangement links TRBV11-2 to TRBJ2-7; 8 nucleotides line up with TRBD1. This CDR3 has 15 amino acids. The V gene's germline CDR1 is SGHAT and CDR2 FQNNGV. V trimming: 1 base; J trimming: 12 bases; junction bases outside the gene matches: 14.

For this clonotype: The germline gene is not matched at one end of the junction; a read error may be the cause. The rearrangement uses TRBV11-2 and TRBJ1-5, with D tentatively TRBD1 (5 bases). The CDR3 runs to 13 residues. Germline V lookup: CDR1 SGHAT, CDR2 FQNNGV. The CDR3 DNA reads as TGTGCCAGCGGCTTCTCAGGGTTGCAGCCCCAGCATTTT. This sequence encodes CASGFSGLQPQHF. The entire variable domain, with the rest obtained from reference TRBV11-2 and TRBJ1-5, is as follows: EAGVAQSPRYKIIEKRQSVAFWCNPISGHATLYWYQQILGQGPKLLIQFQNNGVVDDSQLPKDRFSAERLKGVDSTLKIQPAKLEDSAVYLCASGFSGLQPQHFGDGTRLSIL.

About this clonotype: A much larger clonotype is one base distant, so this may be a read error. This chain joins TRBV30 and TRBJ2-5; D call uncertain. Germline V gene sequence: CDR1 GTSNPN, CDR2 SVGIG (reference sequence). This CDR3 region has 12 residues. CDR3 coding DNA: TGTGTCTGGACCCCAGGTCTAGAGACCCAGTACTTC. Translated: CVWTPGLETQYF.

As concerns this clonotype: The germline gene is not matched at one end of the junction; a read error may be the cause. Written as DNA, the CDR3 is TGTGACAGCACCCCCCAGGTGTTAGTGGGGTTCCATATGCAGTATTTT. Amino acids: CDSTPQVLVGFHMQYF. The V and J genes are TRBV12-3 or TRBV12-4 and TRBJ2-3, with no clear D. CDR3 size: 16 residues.

This clonotype showed up just once. Here the CDR3 omits its conserved ending phenylalanine or tryptophan, so a read error is the likely source. This chain links TRBV4-2 with TRBJ2-2; TRBD2 aligns across 11 bases. The length of the CDR3 is 16 residues. After removal of 4 bases from V and 4 bases from J, the junction contained 5 bases not matched to a gene. Germline V gene lookup returns CDR1 LGHNA and CDR2 YNFKEQ. The CDR3 loop reads CASSPRLAGSTGELFS. Here the CDR3 DNA reads TGTGCCAGCAGCCCTAGACTAGCGGGAAGCACCGGGGAGCTGTTTTCT.